A selection of T cell receptor beta chains follows, all from one sample in a study of naive and memory T cell subsets. TCRdb fed the 5' RACE reads into MiXCR, producing one record per CDR3 protein. In the table there are approximately 49,000 distinct CDR3 sequences, about 4.5% of which are singletons. The receptors shown here come from a female donor in good health. The CDR3 runs from the conserved cysteine through the conserved F or W. The D gene is left open where the match is weak. Size is omitted from some rows. Given values are once, few, many or a class for expanded clones.

size,V,J,D,DNA,CDR3
.,TRBV19,TRBJ1-5,.,TGTGCCAGTAGTACGCAGGGGATTGGTCAAAGCCAGCCCCAGCATTTT,CASSTQGIGQSQPQHF
.,TRBV20-1,TRBJ1-1,TRBD1,TGCAGTGCTACTCAGGGGGATGGAGTAACTGAAGCTTTCTTT,CSATQGDGVTEAFF
many,TRBV6-2/TRBV6-3,TRBJ2-5,.,TGTGCCAGCAGTAAGCTGACAGCCCGGCAAGAGACCCAGTACTTC,CASSKLTARQETQYF
many,TRBV18,TRBJ1-5,.,TGTGCCAGCTCACCCCCAAATAGCAATCAGCCCCAGCATTTT,CASSPPNSNQPQHF
few,TRBV28,TRBJ2-7,TRBD1,TGTGCCAGCAGTTTATTAAGACAGGGGTTTTTTTACGAGCAGTACTTC,CASSLLRQGFFYEQYF
many,TRBV6-5,TRBJ1-2,TRBD1,TGTGCCAGCAGAACAGGGGGCAACTATGGCTACACCTTC,CASRTGGNYGYTF
many,TRBV29-1,TRBJ1-2,.,TGCAGCGTTGGAGTCCGGCAGGGACGCAACTATGGCTACACCTTC,CSVGVRQGRNYGYTF
many,TRBV20-1,TRBJ2-7,TRBD2,TGCAGTGCAGAGCTAGCGGGAGTGACTGAGCAGTACTTC,CSAELAGVTEQYF
many,TRBV3-1,TRBJ2-7,TRBD2,TGTGCCAGCAGCCGGGGACTAGCGGGACTAGGCTCCGAGCAGTACTTC,CASSRGLAGLGSEQYF
many,TRBV7-9,TRBJ1-3,.,TGTGCCAGCAGCTTCGCAGGTGGAAACACCATATATTTT,CASSFAGGNTIYF
.,TRBV5-4,TRBJ2-1,.,TGTGCCAGCAGCTTACAGGGAATCGGCAATGAGCAGTTCTTC,CASSLQGIGNEQFF
many,TRBV7-6,TRBJ2-3,.,TGTGCCAGCAGCACAGCAAAAACAGATACGCAGTATTTT,CASSTAKTDTQYF
many,TRBV20-1,TRBJ2-2,TRBD2,TGCAGTGCTTCCTCGACTAGCGTCACCACCGGGGAGCTGTTTTTT,CSASSTSVTTGELFF
many,TRBV4-1,TRBJ2-7,TRBD2,TGCGCCAGCAGCCCGATAGGACTAGCGGGAGTTTGGGAGCAGTACTTC,CASSPIGLAGVWEQYF
.,TRBV29-1,TRBJ1-2,.,TGCAGCGTCGAAACAGTTAACTATGGCGACACCTTC,CSVETVNYGDTF
many,TRBV27,TRBJ1-1,TRBD1,TGTGCCAGCAGTTTAAGGACAGGAGCGGGGTCTGAAGCTTTCTTT,CASSLRTGAGSEAFF
many,TRBV11-1,TRBJ2-7,TRBD1,TGTGCCAGCAGCTTAGCTGGGACAGGGGATAGGGAGCAGTACTTC,CASSLAGTGDREQYF
many,TRBV12-3/TRBV12-4,TRBJ1-1,.,TGTGCCAGCAGTTCCAGAAGTTTCGGGGCTTTCTTT,CASSSRSFGAFF
many,TRBV28,TRBJ2-7,.,TGTGCCAGCAGTTTATCAGCCCGACTATCCCCCAGTTACGAGCAGTACTTC,CASSLSARLSPSYEQYF
few,TRBV5-6,TRBJ2-3,.,TGTGCCAGCAGCTTGATGGTTCACCTAAGCGGTCCCAAGAGCACAGATACGCAGTATTTT,CASSLMVHLSGPKSTDTQYF
many,TRBV6-5,TRBJ2-5,TRBD2,TGTGCCAGCAGACGCACTAGCGTAGGCGGAGAGACCCAGTACTTC,CASRRTSVGGETQYF
many,TRBV14,TRBJ1-1,.,TGTGCCAGCAGCCACGCAGCGAGGTTCCAGAACACTGAAGCTTTCTTT,CASSHAARFQNTEAFF
many,TRBV7-9,TRBJ1-2,.,TGTGCCAGCAGCAGGGACGCGCGCTATGGCTACACCTTC,CASSRDARYGYTF
many,TRBV2,TRBJ2-2,TRBD1,TGTGCCAGCATTCGGACAGGGAACACCGGGGAGCTGTTTTTT,CASIRTGNTGELFF
many,TRBV27,TRBJ2-5,TRBD2,TGTGCCAGCACCAAACCCGGGACTAGCGGGAAGCAGTACTTC,CASTKPGTSGKQYF
many,TRBV6-5,TRBJ1-6,.,TGTGCCAGCAGTAAGGCAGGTCCGAATTCACCCCTCCACTTT,CASSKAGPNSPLHF
many,TRBV7-9,TRBJ2-1,.,TGTGCCAGCAGCTTACGCGGAGGGGCCTACAATGAGCAGTTCTTC,CASSLRGGAYNEQFF
many,TRBV5-1,TRBJ1-6,TRBD1,TGCGCCAGCAGCCCCGGACAGGGGGGATATAATTCACCCCTCCACTTT,CASSPGQGGYNSPLHF
many,TRBV19,TRBJ2-7,TRBD1,TGTGCCAGTAGTCCCCTAAGGGACAGAGCCTACGAGCAGTACTTC,CASSPLRDRAYEQYF
.,TRBV5-6,TRBJ2-2,.,TGTGCCAGCAGCTTGGATGGGGAGGCCGGGGAGCTGTTTTTT,CASSLDGEAGELFF
many,TRBV11-2,TRBJ2-7,TRBD2,TGTGCCAGCAGCTCTATTGCGACTAGCGGGAGATACGAGCAGTACTTC,CASSSIATSGRYEQYF
many,TRBV29-1,TRBJ2-3,TRBD2,TGCAGCGTTGAGACGGCGGGAGGCCTAGTTCCAGATACGCAGTATTTT,CSVETAGGLVPDTQYF
many,TRBV5-1,TRBJ1-4,TRBD1,TGCGCCAGCAGATCTGACAGGGTCGGTGAAAAACTGTTTTTT,CASRSDRVGEKLFF
many,TRBV18,TRBJ1-6,.,TGTGCCAGCTCACAAACACCCACGCCTAATTCACCCCTCCACTTT,CASSQTPTPNSPLHF
many,TRBV10-3,TRBJ1-1,TRBD1,TGTGCCATCAGACCCCCCGGGACAGGGGTGGGGACTGAAGCTTTCTTT,CAIRPPGTGVGTEAFF
many,TRBV6-2/TRBV6-3,TRBJ2-2,TRBD2,TGTGCCAGCAGACATAGCGGGAGGGCCGTCGGGGAGCTGTTTTTT,CASRHSGRAVGELFF
many,TRBV29-1,TRBJ2-1,TRBD2,TGCAGCGTCAGGGGACAGGATCCCGGACTAGCGGGGGCCTACAATGAGCAGTTCTTC,CSVRGQDPGLAGAYNEQFF
many,TRBV20-1,TRBJ1-3,TRBD1,TGCAGTGCTAGCGCGTTAACAGGGGAGTATGGAAACACCATATATTTT,CSASALTGEYGNTIYF
many,TRBV20-1,TRBJ1-2,TRBD1,TGCAGTGCTAGCCGGGACAGGGGGACGTATGGCTACACCTTC,CSASRDRGTYGYTF
many,TRBV9,TRBJ1-2,.,TGTGCCAGCAGCGCCGGACAGTACGGCTACACCTTC,CASSAGQYGYTF
many,TRBV4-1,TRBJ2-7,.,TGCGCCAGCAGCCAAGATCCCGGACAAAGGACTCCCGAGCAGTACTTC,CASSQDPGQRTPEQYF
many,TRBV7-9,TRBJ2-1,TRBD2,TGTGCCAGCAGCTCCGGGACTACTAGCTCCTACAATGAGCAGTTCTTC,CASSSGTTSSYNEQFF
many,TRBV20-1,TRBJ2-1,TRBD1,TGCAGTGCTACACGGGACAGGCGTAGGTTCTTC,CSATRDRRRFF
many,TRBV29-1,TRBJ2-5,.,TGCAGCGTAAGGATGCAGGGGAGGCAAGAGACCCAGTACTTC,CSVRMQGRQETQYF
many,TRBV21-1,TRBJ1-1,.,TGTGCCAGCAGTACCACCTCTCGTAGGTGGGACTTT,CASSTTSRRWDF